These 26 T cell receptor beta chains originate from one sample sequenced in a study of blood T cells in healthy people across ages. Sample-barcoded 5' priming and a J-beta primer mix drove a second PCR of about 7 to 12 cycles. TCRdb independently ran MiXCR on the 5' RACE reads; one entry per CDR3 protein. The repertoire holds fewer than 750,000 distinct CDR3 sequences, with 52% as singletons. Sequenced: blood. These receptors all come from an elderly woman in good health.

In this sample, this clonotype turned up a few times. The chain recombines TRBV25-1 with TRBJ1-2, with D unclear. CDR1 MGHDK and CDR2 SYGVNS come from the germline V gene. The CDR3 contains 13 residues. V lost 2 bases to trimming and J lost 6 bases, with 10 bases between them. In nucleotides, the CDR3 is TGTGCCAGCAGTGAACCCGGACGGGATGGCTACACCTTC. Protein: CASSEPGRDGYTF.

The J gene is TRBJ2-1, the V gene TRBV7-6; D may be TRBD2 (6 bases). Trimming left V 5 bases short and J 0 bases short, with 20 bases between. Per the germline V gene, CDR1 is SGHVS and CDR2 is FNYEAQ. This CDR3 contains 18 residues. CDR3 loop: CASSLLNTGDSSYNEQFF. The CDR3 nucleotides read TGTGCCAGCAGCCTTCTCAATACGGGGGATAGCTCCTACAATGAGCAGTTCTTC.

There are a few counts of this clonotype. The J gene is TRBJ2-1, the V gene TRBV20-1; D remains ambiguous. Trimming removed 5 bases from V and 6 bases from J, with 5 bases in between. The CDR3 runs 10 residues. Germline-derived CDR1 and CDR2 are DFQATT and SNEGSKA (reference sequence). CDR3 amino acids: CSALLNEQFF. The CDR3 coding sequence is TGCAGTGCTCTTCTCAATGAGCAGTTCTTC.

This clonotype was counted a few times. V is TRBV30 and J is TRBJ1-1; a weak D match, TRBD1 (5 bases). The length of the CDR3 is 12 residues. The germline V gene encodes CDR1 GTSNPN and CDR2 SVGIG (reference sequence). V lost 8 bases, J lost 0 bases, and 10 bases lay in between. This CDR3 is CAGGRMNTEAFF. CDR3 coding DNA: TGTGCCGGGGGACGCATGAACACTGAAGCTTTCTTT.

This clonotype was found a few times. The gene calls are TRBV6-5 and TRBJ2-2; no clear D gene. The V gene's germline CDR1 is MNHEY and CDR2 SVGAGI. The germline V and J ends were trimmed by 7 bases and 7 bases, with 13 bases remaining between them. The CDR3 runs to 13 residues. CDR3 amino acids: CASNLTPGGELFF. The CDR3 region has the DNA TGTGCCAGCAACCTGACCCCGGGCGGGGAGCTGTTTTTT.

The CDR3 sequence: CASSFTGTSGSGEQFF. CDR3 bases: TGTGCCAGCAGCTTTACCGGGACTAGCGGGTCTGGTGAGCAGTTCTTC. This chain connects TRBV7-2 to TRBJ2-1; 12 bases match TRBD2. The CDR3 has 16 residues. The V and J ends lost 3 bases and 9 bases, in that order; junction bases with no gene match: 9. Germline values: CDR1 SGHTA, CDR2 FQGNSA.

In its sample, this clonotype was seen a few times. J is TRBJ1-2 and V is TRBV20-1; D perhaps matches TRBD1 (5 bases). Germline CDR1 DFQATT, CDR2 SNEGSKA (reference sequence). The CDR3 consists of 16 residues. V lost 0 bases and J lost 0, with 14 bases in between. The chain's CDR3 is CSAREGGAPANYGYTF. The CDR3, as DNA: TGCAGTGCTAGAGAAGGAGGGGCCCCAGCTAACTATGGCTACACCTTC.

The rearrangement uses TRBV14 and TRBJ1-1; a weak D match, TRBD1 (6 bases). The CDR3 is made up of 14 amino acids. Germline V CDR1 and CDR2: SGHDN, FVKESK. The ends were cut back, 4 bases at V and 6 bases at J, with 15 bases in the middle. CDR3 sequence (DNA): TGTGCCAGCAGCCGTTTTGGGGAGGGGGCTGAAGCTTTCTTT. Its translation: CASSRFGEGAEAFF.

The chain combines TRBV5-1 with TRBJ2-7, with 7 bases that match TRBD1. The tail of the sequence fits TRBJ2-5 better, so the J call may be wrong. The germline CDR1 and CDR2 sequences are SGHRS and YFSETQ. The length of the CDR3 is 14 residues. Here the CDR3 reads CASSQRGQQETQYF. CDR3 nucleotides: TGCGCCAGCAGCCAAAGGGGACAGCAAGAGACCCAGTACTTC.

Note on this clonotype: A much larger clonotype is one base distant, so this may be a read error. V gene TRBV24-1 combines with J gene TRBJ2-5; tentative D call: TRBD1 (5 bases). The CDR3 runs to 14 residues. From germline, CDR1 is KGHDR and CDR2 SFDVKD. In DNA, the CDR3 is TGTACCACCAGTGACCGACAGCGTTCTACGGAGCAGTACTTC. This sequence encodes CTTSDRQRSTEQYF.

The CDR3 protein is CSASGDTGYEQYF. CDR3 coding DNA: TGCAGTGCCAGTGGTGATACCGGGTACGAGCAGTACTTC. The chain employs TRBV20-1 and TRBJ2-7; the D is unclear. This CDR3 comprises 13 residues. The germline V and J ends were trimmed by 6 bases and 4 bases, with 16 bases remaining between them. Per germline, CDR1 DFQATT and CDR2 SNEGSKA (reference sequence).

Regarding this clonotype: Since a much larger clone is just one base distant, this may be a read error. The chain links TRBV5-1 to TRBJ2-5; 8 bases are shared with TRBD2. Germline CDR1 is SGHRS and CDR2 is YFSETQ. The CDR3 runs to 19 residues. V gave up 0 bases and J gave up 6 bases; unmatched junction bases: 19. CDR3 sequence: CASSLEELTGGPVYQTQYF. The DNA for the CDR3 is TGCGCCAGCAGCTTGGAGGAACTAACGGGAGGGCCGGTGTATCAGACCCAGTACTTC. Variable domain in full (rest from reference TRBV5-1 and TRBJ2-5): KAGVTQTPRYLIKTRGQQVTLSCSPISGHRSVSWYQQTPGQGLQFLFEYFSETQRNKGNFPGRFSGRQFSNSRSEMNVSTLELGDSALYLCASSLEELTGGPVYQTQYFGPGTRLLVL.

Ten or more counts support this clonotype. The V call is TRBV29-1, the J call TRBJ2-3; 8 bases agree with TRBD1. Looked up from germline, CDR1 is SQVTM and CDR2 is ANQGSEA. CDR3 size: 15 residues. Here the CDR3 DNA reads TGCACCGGGACAGGAGGGGAGAGGGGCACAGATACGCAGTATTTT. Translated, it gives CTGTGGERGTDTQYF.

The V call is TRBV14, the J call TRBJ2-2; TRBD2 matches 10 bases. J lost 1 base, V lost 4 bases, and 6 bases had no gene match. The CDR3 consists of 17 residues. The germline V gene encodes CDR1 SGHDN and CDR2 FVKESK. CDR3 residues: CASSRPSGGLNTGELFF. The CDR3 DNA reads as TGTGCCAGCAGCCGTCCTAGCGGGGGACTGAACACCGGGGAGCTGTTTTTT.

In its sample, this clonotype was seen many times. This chain uses TRBV27 with TRBJ1-5, with D uncertain. V was pared by 6 bases and J by 7 bases, with 13 bases between. The length of the CDR3 is 13 residues. The germline CDR1 and CDR2 sequences are MNHEY and SMNVEV (reference sequence). As DNA, the CDR3 is TGTGCCAGCAGCGACGGCCCCTGGCAGCCCCAGCATTTT. It translates to CASSDGPWQPQHF.

This chain links TRBV15 with TRBJ1-5, with D maybe TRBD1 (5 bases). The ends were cut back, 3 bases at V and 5 bases at J, with 11 bases in the middle. This CDR3 spans 14 amino acids. From germline, CDR1 is LNHNV and CDR2 YYDKDF (reference sequence). The CDR3 reads CATSRTGGDQPQHF. CDR3 in DNA: TGTGCCACCAGCAGGACGGGGGGGGATCAGCCCCAGCATTTT. The full variable domain, with the rest looked up from reference TRBV15 and TRBJ1-5, is DAMVIQNPRYQVTQFGKPVTLSCSQTLNHNVMYWYQQKSSQAPKLLFHYYDKDFNNEADTPDNFQSRRPNTSFCFLDIRSPGLGDTAMYLCATSRTGGDQPQHFGDGTRLSIL.

This clonotype showed up just once. A much larger clone is a single base away; this may be a read error. This chain connects TRBV10-3 to TRBJ2-3, with D perhaps TRBD1 (5 bases). Looked up from germline, CDR1 is ENHRY and CDR2 is SYGVKD. Trimming removed 10 bases from V and 2 bases from J, with 13 bases in between. The CDR3 covers 13 residues. CDR3 DNA sequence: TGTGCCACCACCCCAGGGTACACAGATACGCAGTATTTT. Its protein product is CATTPGYTDTQYF.

Comment on this clonotype: This may be a read error: a much more frequent sequence differs by one nucleotide. The rearrangement uses TRBV5-1 and TRBJ2-6, with D possibly TRBD1 on 6 matching bases. This CDR3 region has 15 residues. CDR1 is SGHRS, CDR2 YFSETQ, per germline. CDR3 nucleotides: TGCGCCAGCAGCTTAGGGGGAGCTGGGGCCAACATCCTGACTTTC. Translated: CASSLGGAGANILTF.

Concerning this clonotype itself: A much bigger clone sits one base away, suggesting this may be a read error. The V call is TRBV12-3 or TRBV12-4, the J call TRBJ1-2; 10 bases are a match to TRBD1. This CDR3 has 14 residues. Trimming removed 7 bases from V and 12 bases from J; junction bases left unmatched: 14. CDR3 in amino acids: CASMRDRGISGHTF. The CDR3 DNA is TGTGCCAGCATGCGGGACAGGGGAATCAGCGGCCACACCTTC.

The chain has TRBV3-1 and TRBJ2-7; the D gene is possibly TRBD1 (5 bases). The CDR3 runs 12 residues. Germline assignment: CDR1 LGHDT and CDR2 YNNKEL (reference sequence). V was clipped by 4 bases and J by 6 bases, with 10 bases between them. CDR3 nucleotides: TGTGCCAGCAGCCCTCGGCAGGGCGAGCAGTACTTC. This translates into CASSPRQGEQYF.

V gene TRBV7-2 combines with J gene TRBJ2-3; 8 nucleotides align to TRBD2. The CDR3 is made up of 14 amino acids. From germline, CDR1 is SGHTA and CDR2 FQGNSA. The ends lost 6 bases at V and 4 bases at J; junction bases unmatched: 6. Written as DNA, the CDR3 is TGTGCCAGCAGGCGCCTGACTAGCGCAGATACGCAGTATTTT. Translation gives CASRRLTSADTQYF.

This clonotype was recorded once. The rearrangement links TRBV7-2 to TRBJ2-3, with 9 nucleotides matching TRBD1. The CDR3 is 15 amino acids. Germline V gene sequence: CDR1 SGHTA, CDR2 FQGNSA. V lost 5 bases and J lost 4; bases outside the gene matches: 7. The CDR3 region is CASSITGGRPDTQYF. The CDR3, as DNA: TGTGCCAGCAGCATTACAGGGGGCAGGCCAGATACGCAGTATTTT.

This clonotype has only a few counts. The V and J genes are TRBV28 and TRBJ2-4, with D possibly being TRBD2 (5 bases). CDR3 size: 13 residues. Trimming shortened V by 1 base and J by 13 bases, and 14 bases separated the two germline ends. Germline V gene data show CDR1 as MDHEN and CDR2 as SYDVKM. The CDR3 sequence is CASSLYQPGEQYF. The CDR3 bases are TGTGCCAGCAGTTTATACCAGCCCGGGGAGCAGTACTTC. The whole variable domain, remainder taken from reference TRBV28 and TRBJ2-4, is DVKVTQSSRYLVKRTGEKVFLECVQDMDHENMFWYRQDPGLGLRLIYFSYDVKMKEKGDIPEGYSVSREKKERFSLILESASTNQTSMYLCASSLYQPGEQYFGAGTRLSVL.

This clonotype was counted only a few times. The V gene is TRBV2, the J gene TRBJ2-7, with 10 bases aligning to TRBD1. The V and J ends lost 3 bases and 3 bases, in that order; junction bases with no gene match: 5. Germline CDR1 SNHLY, CDR2 FYNNEI. The CDR3 is made up of 15 amino acids. The DNA of the CDR3 is TGTGCCAGCAGTGACAACCGGGACAGGGGCTACGAGCAGTACTTC. Protein product: CASSDNRDRGYEQYF.

The chain has TRBV3-1 and TRBJ2-3; no firm D call. Germline V gene sequence: CDR1 LGHDT, CDR2 YNNKEL (reference sequence). The CDR3 consists of 14 residues. V shed 6 bases and J shed 1 base, with 11 bases lying between them. As DNA, the CDR3 is TGTGCCAGCAGTGGGAAGGGTCGCACAGATACGCAGTATTTT. As protein: CASSGKGRTDTQYF.

The chain recombines TRBV3-1 with TRBJ1-1, with D perhaps TRBD1 (6 bases). Germline CDR1 and CDR2: LGHDT and YNNKEL (reference sequence). V was cut by 3 bases and J by 0 bases, with 14 bases left in between. This CDR3 is built from 16 residues. CDR3 in amino acids: CASSQRRQVMNTEAFF. DNA of the CDR3: TGTGCCAGCAGCCAGCGCAGACAGGTCATGAACACTGAAGCTTTCTTT.